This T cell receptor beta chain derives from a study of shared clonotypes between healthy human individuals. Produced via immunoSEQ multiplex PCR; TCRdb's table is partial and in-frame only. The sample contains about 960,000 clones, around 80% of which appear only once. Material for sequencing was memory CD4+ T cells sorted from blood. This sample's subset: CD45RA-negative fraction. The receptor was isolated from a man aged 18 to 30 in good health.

This chain's CDR3 is CASSLSGGVRETQYF. The CDR3 nucleotides are TGTGCCAGCAGTCTTAGCGGGGGGGTTCGAGAGACCCAGTACTTC. The chain couples TRBV2 to TRBJ2-5; 11 nucleotides line up with TRBD2. This CDR3 is built from 15 residues. Unmatched junction bases numbered 6, after V lost 5 bases and J lost 4 bases. CDR1 and CDR2 (germline): SNHLY, FYNNEI.